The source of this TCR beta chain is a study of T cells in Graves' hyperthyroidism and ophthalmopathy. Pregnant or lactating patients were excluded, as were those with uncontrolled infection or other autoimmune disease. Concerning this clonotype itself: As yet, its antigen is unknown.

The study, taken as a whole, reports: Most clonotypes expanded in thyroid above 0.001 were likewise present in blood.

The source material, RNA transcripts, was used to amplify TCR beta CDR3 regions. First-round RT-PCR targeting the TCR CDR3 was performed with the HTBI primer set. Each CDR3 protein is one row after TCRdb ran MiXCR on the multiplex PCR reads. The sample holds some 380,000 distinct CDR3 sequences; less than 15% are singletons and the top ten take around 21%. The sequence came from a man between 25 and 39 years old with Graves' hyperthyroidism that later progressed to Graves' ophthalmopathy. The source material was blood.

CDR3 DNA sequence: TGTGCCAGCAGCTTGATCGGACAGGGAGACGAGCAGTACTTC. This sequence encodes CASSLIGQGDEQYF. The chain is built from TRBV5-6 and TRBJ2-7, with 8 bases aligning to TRBD1. The trim removed 1 base at V and 5 bases at J, leaving 5 bases unmatched. This CDR3 is built from 14 residues. The germline V gene has CDR1 SGHDT and CDR2 YYEEEE.